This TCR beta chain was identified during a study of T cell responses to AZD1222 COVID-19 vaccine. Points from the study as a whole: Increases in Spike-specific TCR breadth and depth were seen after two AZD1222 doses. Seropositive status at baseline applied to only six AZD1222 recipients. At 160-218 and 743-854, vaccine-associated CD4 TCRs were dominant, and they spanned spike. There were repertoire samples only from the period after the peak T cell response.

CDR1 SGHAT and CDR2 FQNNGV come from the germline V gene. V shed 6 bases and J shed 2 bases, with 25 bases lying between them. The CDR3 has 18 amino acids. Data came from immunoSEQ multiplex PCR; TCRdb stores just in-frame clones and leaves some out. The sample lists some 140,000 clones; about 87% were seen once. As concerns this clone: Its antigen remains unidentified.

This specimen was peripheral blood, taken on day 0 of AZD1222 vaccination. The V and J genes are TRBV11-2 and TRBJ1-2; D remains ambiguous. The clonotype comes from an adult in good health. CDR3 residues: CASRLFPLGRPLNYGYTF. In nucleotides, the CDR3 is TGTGCCAGCAGGCTGTTCCCCCTCGGACGGCCTCTGAACTATGGCTACACCTTC.